This T cell receptor (beta chain) was sequenced in a study of technical replicates of blood from a few donors. The assay was immunoSEQ multiplex PCR, and TCRdb's table has in-frame clones only and misses some. The data show approximately 70,000 clones, with 91% seen just once and under 0.4% held by the top ten. There are a few counts of this clone. Between the trimmed V and J ends, which lost 5 bases and 11 bases, there was a span of 19 bases. Germline V gene data show CDR1 as LGHNT and CDR2 as FRNRAP. The CDR3 covers 14 residues. The sequenced sample consisted of T cells isolated from PBMCs. The source of this sequence is a human donor in good health. Some clones in this sample may be carry-over from other donors' samples. The rearrangement joins TRBV12-5 to TRBJ1-5; D ambiguous. The DNA for the CDR3 is TGTGCTAGTGGTGTAAGTCACCGCGGGTGGTCCCAGCATTTT. It specifies CASGVSHRGWSQHF.